This T cell receptor beta chain was identified during a study of control samples from healthy donors and cancer patients. The V end lost 5 bases, the J end lost 6 bases, and 15 bases lay between the germline ends. The CDR3 extends over 14 amino acids. Germline CDR1 MNHEY, CDR2 SMNVEV (reference sequence). The data were produced by immunoSEQ multiplex PCR, yet TCRdb's version contains in-frame clones alone and is incomplete. This sample yields some 130,000 clones, of which 80% to 95% are seen a single time; roughly 8.7% belongs to the top ten. This clonotype originated in a man younger than 35 in good health. Sequencing was performed on blood. The chain has TRBV27 and TRBJ2-3; no clear D. CDR3 bases: TGTGCCAGCAGTGTCGGGTCACCGCGGGATACGCAGTATTTT. Translating it yields CASSVGSPRDTQYF.